This T cell receptor beta chain was documented in a study of Ad26.COV2.S vaccination and SARS-CoV-2 variants. Data came from immunoSEQ multiplex PCR; TCRdb stores just in-frame clones and leaves some out. The table includes a few hundred thousand clones, around 87% detected once. Treatment specified: about 20 received Ad26.COV2.S at low or high dose, single or two shots; 5 received placebo; per-sample allocation not given. Day 63 after the first injection of vaccine or placebo was the sampling time. The CDR3 loop spans 17 amino acids. V was shortened by 10 bases and J by 1 base, with 25 bases between the two germline ends. The germline V gene has CDR1 LNHDA and CDR2 SQIVND (reference sequence).

This specimen was peripheral blood, taken in a trial of Ad26.COV2.S vaccine versus placebo. The rearrangement links TRBV19 to TRBJ1-1; possible D gene TRBD1, 6 bases. The TCR was taken from a person between 18 and 65 years old who received the Ad26.COV2.S COVID-19 vaccine or a placebo. Here the CDR3 reads CATTLGVVGGGNTEAFF. CDR3 DNA sequence: TGTGCCACTACCCTGGGGGTAGTGGGAGGGGGGAACACTGAAGCTTTCTTT.